This TCR beta chain was profiled in a study of blood T cell repertoires in COVID-19. About the study: The United States, Italy and Spain provided the acute and convalescent COVID-19 samples.

Trimming took 4 bases from V and 3 from J; bases not matched to a gene: 10. CDR1 SEHNR and CDR2 FQNEAQ come from the germline V gene (reference sequence). The CDR3 totals 17 residues. Sequencing used immunoSEQ multiplex PCR; TCRdb keeps in-frame clones, though not all of them. The repertoire holds approximately 240,000 clones, with about nine tenths as singletons. V is TRBV7-9 and J is TRBJ1-1, with 11 bases lining up with TRBD1. The TCR sequence derives from a man under 40 with COVID-19, enrolled during active disease. The sample comprised peripheral blood. The chain's CDR3 is CASSSSPGQGEDTEAFF. The CDR3 bases are TGTGCCAGCAGCTCTTCACCGGGACAGGGGGAGGACACTGAAGCTTTCTTT.